The entry that follows covers one TCR beta chain sequence. The junction does not match germline at one end; this may be a read error. The CDR3 length is 14 residues. CDR1 and CDR2 (germline): MNHNS, SASEGT. TCR beta CDR3 region amplification was performed from RNA transcripts. The study used the HTBI primer set for a first-round RT-PCR of the TCR CDR3. TCRdb reprocessed the multiplex PCR reads via MiXCR and lists one record per CDR3 protein. The sample holds 250,000 or so distinct CDR3 sequences, over 12% seen once. This entry belongs to a study of T cells in Graves' hyperthyroidism and ophthalmopathy.

The source is a woman in her fifties or sixties with Graves' hyperthyroidism that later progressed to Graves' ophthalmopathy. The sample comprised blood. The V and J genes are TRBV6-1 and TRBJ1-3; D may be TRBD1 (5 bases). The CDR3 spells CASSEGAFGNTIYF. The CDR3 nucleotides read TGTGCCAGCAGCGAAGGGGCCTTTGGAAACACCATATATTTT.